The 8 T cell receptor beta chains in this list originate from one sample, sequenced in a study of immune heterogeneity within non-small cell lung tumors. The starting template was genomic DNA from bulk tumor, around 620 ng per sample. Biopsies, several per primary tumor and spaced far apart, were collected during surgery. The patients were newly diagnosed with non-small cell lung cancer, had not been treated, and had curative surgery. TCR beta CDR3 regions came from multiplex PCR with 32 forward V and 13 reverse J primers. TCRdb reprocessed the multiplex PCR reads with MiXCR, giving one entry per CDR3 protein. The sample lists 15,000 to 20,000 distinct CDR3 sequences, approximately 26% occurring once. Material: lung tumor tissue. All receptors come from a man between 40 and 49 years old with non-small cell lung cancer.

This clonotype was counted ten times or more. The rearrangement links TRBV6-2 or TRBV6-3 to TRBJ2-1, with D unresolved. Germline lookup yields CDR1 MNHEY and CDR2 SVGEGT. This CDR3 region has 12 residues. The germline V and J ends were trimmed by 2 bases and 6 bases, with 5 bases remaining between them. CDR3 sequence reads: CASSYATNEQFF. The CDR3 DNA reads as TGTGCCAGCAGTTACGCGACCAATGAGCAGTTCTTC.

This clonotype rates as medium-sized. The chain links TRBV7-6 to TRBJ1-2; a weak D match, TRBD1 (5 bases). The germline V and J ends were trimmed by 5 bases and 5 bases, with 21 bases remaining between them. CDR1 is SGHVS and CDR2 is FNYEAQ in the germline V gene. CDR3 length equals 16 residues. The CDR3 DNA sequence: TGTGCCAGCAGCCCCCAATCCGACGGGGGTTTATATGGCTACACCTTC. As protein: CASSPQSDGGLYGYTF.

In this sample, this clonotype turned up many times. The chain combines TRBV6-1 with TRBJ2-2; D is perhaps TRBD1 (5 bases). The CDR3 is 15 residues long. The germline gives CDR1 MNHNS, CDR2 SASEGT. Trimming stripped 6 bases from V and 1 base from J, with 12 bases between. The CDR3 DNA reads TGTGCCAGCAGCCCACAGGCGCTGAACACCGGGGAGCTGTTTTTT. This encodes CASSPQALNTGELFF.

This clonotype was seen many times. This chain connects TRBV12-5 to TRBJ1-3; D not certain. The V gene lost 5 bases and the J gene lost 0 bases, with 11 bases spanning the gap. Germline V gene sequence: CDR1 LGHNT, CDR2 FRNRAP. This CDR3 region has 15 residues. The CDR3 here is CASGPPTGSGNTIYF. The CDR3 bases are TGTGCTAGTGGTCCCCCAACGGGCTCTGGAAACACCATATATTTT.

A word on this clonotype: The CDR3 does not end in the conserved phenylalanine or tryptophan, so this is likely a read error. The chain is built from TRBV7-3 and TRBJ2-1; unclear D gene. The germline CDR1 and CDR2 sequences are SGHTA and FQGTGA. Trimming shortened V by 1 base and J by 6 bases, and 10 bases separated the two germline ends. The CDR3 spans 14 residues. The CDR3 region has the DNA TGTGCCAGCAGCTTAAGGGTTGATGGCAATGAGCAGTTCATC. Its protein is CASSLRVDGNEQFI.

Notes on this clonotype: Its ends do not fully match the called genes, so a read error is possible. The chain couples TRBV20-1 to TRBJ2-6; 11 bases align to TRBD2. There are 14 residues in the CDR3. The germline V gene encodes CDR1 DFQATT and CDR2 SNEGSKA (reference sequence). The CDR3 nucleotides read TGCAGTGCTAGAGAAGGGACTAGCGGCTACGAGGAGTTCTTC. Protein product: CSAREGTSGYEEFF.

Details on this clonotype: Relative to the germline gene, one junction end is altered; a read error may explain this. CDR3 amino acids: CDSSIDPTEAFF. CDR3 coding DNA: TGTGACAGTAGTATAGATCCTACTGAAGCTTTCTTT. The V and J genes are TRBV19 and TRBJ1-1; D gene unclear. The V gene's germline CDR1 is LNHDA and CDR2 SQIVND (reference sequence). There are 12 residues in the CDR3.

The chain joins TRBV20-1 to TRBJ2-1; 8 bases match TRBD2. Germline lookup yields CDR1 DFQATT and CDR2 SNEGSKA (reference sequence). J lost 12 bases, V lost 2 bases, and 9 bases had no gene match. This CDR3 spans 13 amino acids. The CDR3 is CSARSGLGQRQFF. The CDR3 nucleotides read TGCAGTGCTAGATCGGGACTAGGTCAGCGGCAGTTCTTC.